This T cell receptor (beta chain) was retrieved from a study of T cell responses to AZD1222 COVID-19 vaccine. This clone was detected a few times. Sequencing was performed with immunoSEQ multiplex PCR; in TCRdb, only in-frame clones are kept and a portion is missing. The data hold about 140,000 clones, with approximately 90% observed a single time. The CDR3 sequence is 14 residues long. Per the germline V gene, CDR1 is GTSNPN and CDR2 is SVGIG (reference sequence). The germline V and J ends were trimmed by 0 bases and 4 bases, with 12 bases remaining between them. The rearrangement links TRBV30 to TRBJ1-2; D perhaps matches TRBD1 (5 bases). Sequenced material: peripheral blood, taken on day 0 of AZD1222 vaccination. The TCR originated in an adult in good health. This CDR3 reads CAWSVRVGGYGYTF. Written as DNA, the CDR3 is TGTGCCTGGAGTGTCAGGGTAGGAGGCTATGGCTACACCTTC.